The 9 T cell receptor beta chains below come from one sample, sequenced in a study of shared clonotypes between healthy human individuals. Generated by immunoSEQ multiplex PCR, the TCRdb table keeps only in-frame clones and is missing some. Seen here are approximately 1.4 million clones, 95% to 99% observed once, and the top ten hold around 0.47%. Sequencing was performed on naive CD4+ T cells sorted from blood. Regarding subset: CD45RA+ positively selected. The receptors were sampled from a man aged 30 to 39 in good health.

This chain uses TRBV7-3 with TRBJ2-2, with TRBD1 matching 7 bases. The CDR3 length is 15 residues. The germline V gene encodes CDR1 SGHTA and CDR2 FQGTGA. The V gene end was trimmed by 5 bases and the J gene end by 5 bases; junction bases not matched to a gene: 8. CDR3 coding DNA: TGTGCCAGCAGCGAAGGGGGCCATGAGACCGGGGAGCTGTTTTTT. Encoded protein: CASSEGGHETGELFF.

The chain combines TRBV7-3 with TRBJ1-2, with D hard to call. Trimming left V 5 bases short and J 2 bases short, with 9 bases between. In germline, CDR1 is SGHTA, CDR2 FQGTGA. This CDR3 region has 13 residues. As DNA, the CDR3 is TGTGCCAGCAGCCCTGACGGGAACTATGGCTACACCTTC. This translates into CASSPDGNYGYTF.

The chain uses TRBV7-8 and TRBJ2-1; the D is unclear. The CDR3 has 12 residues. V gave up 5 bases and J gave up 9 bases, with 11 bases separating them. Germline values: CDR1 SGHVS, CDR2 FQNEAQ. CDR3 in amino acids: CASSMVLGEQFF. For the CDR3, the DNA is TGTGCCAGCAGCATGGTCCTGGGTGAGCAGTTCTTC.

This clone was seen once. The rearrangement uses TRBV7-2 and TRBJ2-4; 7 bases are a match to TRBD2. The CDR3 runs to 18 residues. The V segment lost 4 bases and the J segment 0 bases; nucleotides outside the gene matches: 12. Germline V lookup: CDR1 SGHTA, CDR2 FQGNSA. CDR3 in amino acids: CASSSRGGSSAAKNIQYF. The CDR3 DNA sequence: TGTGCCAGCAGCTCTCGCGGCGGGAGCTCGGCAGCCAAAAACATTCAGTACTTC.

This chain joins TRBV6-6 and TRBJ2-5; D is ambiguous. CDR3 length: 14 residues. The V end lost 2 bases, the J end lost 5 bases, and 12 bases lay between the germline ends. Germline V gene data show CDR1 as MNHNY and CDR2 as SVGAGI (reference sequence). The CDR3 nucleotides are TGTGCCAGCAGTTACGACCCCCACATGGAGACCCAGTACTTC. Amino acids: CASSYDPHMETQYF.

The chain has TRBV27 and TRBJ1-5; 8 bases line up with TRBD1. The CDR3 is 13 amino acids. The germline CDR1 and CDR2 sequences are MNHEY and SMNVEV (reference sequence). V lost 6 bases, J lost 6 bases, and 4 bases stayed unmatched. The CDR3 protein is CASSRQGTQPQHF. CDR3 sequence (DNA): TGTGCCAGCAGCAGACAGGGGACTCAGCCCCAGCATTTT.

The chain recombines TRBV28 with TRBJ2-7, with 7 bases matching TRBD2. V shed 6 bases, J shed 3 bases, and the junction held 11 bases outside the gene matches. CDR3 length: 15 residues. The germline CDR1 and CDR2 sequences are MDHEN and SYDVKM. This CDR3 reads CASSLTWTSYYEQYF. The CDR3 DNA reads as TGTGCCAGCAGCCTTACCTGGACTAGTTACTACGAGCAGTACTTC.

Details on this clone: Different DNA sequences within this sample yield the same CDR3. The V and J genes are TRBV10-3 and TRBJ2-5; D unresolved. Germline CDR1 ENHRY, CDR2 SYGVKD. CDR3 size: 11 residues. V lost 3 bases and J 5 bases, leaving 4 bases between the germline ends. The CDR3 spells CAISERETQYF. Written as DNA, the CDR3 is TGTGCCATCAGTGAACGGGAGACCCAGTACTTC.

The rearrangement links TRBV5-1 to TRBJ2-7; TRBD2 might be the D (6 bases). Per germline, CDR1 SGHRS and CDR2 YFSETQ. Between the trimmed V and J ends, which lost 5 bases and 0 bases, there was a span of 15 bases. The CDR3 spans 15 residues. The CDR3, as DNA: TGCGCCAGCAGAAGCGCGGGGTCGAGCTCCTACGAGCAGTACTTC. Translation: CASRSAGSSSYEQYF. Full variable domain (rest looked up from reference TRBV5-1 and TRBJ2-7): KAGVTQTPRYLIKTRGQQVTLSCSPISGHRSVSWYQQTPGQGLQFLFEYFSETQRNKGNFPGRFSGRQFSNSRSEMNVSTLELGDSALYLCASRSAGSSSYEQYFGPGTRLTVT.